Listed below are T cell receptor beta chains from one sample, sequenced in a study of T cell changes during pregnancy in multiple sclerosis. The method was immunoSEQ multiplex PCR; TCRdb's version includes in-frame clones alone and lacks a portion of them. This table has some 70,000 clones, 80% to 90% appearing once. Sequencing used peripheral blood, obtained before pregnancy. The receptor source for this set is a female donor with multiple sclerosis, enrolled in a pregnancy study. The CDR3 runs from the conserved cysteine through the conserved F or W. A D gene is named only where the DNA matches it firmly. Rows may omit the clone size; those that give it use once, few, many or a size class.

. TRBJ1-6 TRBV4-2 TRBD1 CASSQATGQGNSPLHF TGTGCCAGCAGCCAAGCAACGGGACAGGGTAATTCACCCCTCCACTTT
. TRBJ2-7 TRBV7-9 TRBD1 CASSDGTALYEQYF TGTGCCAGCAGCGATGGGACAGCCCTGTACGAGCAGTACTTC
. TRBJ2-2 TRBV5-4 TRBD2 CASSQGLAGGPVGELFF TGTGCCAGCAGCCAGGGACTAGCGGGAGGGCCCGTCGGGGAGCTGTTTTTT
. TRBJ2-1 TRBV20-1 . CSARQDREFF TGCAGTGCTCGACAGGATCGGGAGTTCTTC
. TRBJ1-1 TRBV5-4 TRBD1 CASSLALQGGGTEAFF TGTGCCAGCAGCTTGGCCTTACAGGGGGGCGGCACTGAAGCTTTCTTT
. TRBJ1-2 TRBV19 . CASIGQRYGYTF TGTGCCAGTATTGGACAGCGCTATGGCTACACCTTC
. TRBJ2-3 TRBV4-3 TRBD2 CASSQEIAGNTDTQYF TGCGCCAGCAGCCAAGAGATAGCGGGGAACACAGATACGCAGTATTTT
. TRBJ2-5 TRBV7-6 . CASSLDRQETQYF TGTGCCAGCAGCTTAGACAGACAAGAGACCCAGTACTTC
few TRBJ1-2 TRBV29-1 TRBD1 CSVVGDRVDGYTF TGCAGCGTTGTAGGGGACAGGGTGGACGGCTACACCTTC
. TRBJ2-3 TRBV18 TRBD1 CASSATGTETDTQYF TGTGCCAGCTCAGCAACCGGGACAGAAACAGATACGCAGTATTTT
. TRBJ1-5 TRBV27 . CASRSGADGPQHF TGTGCCAGCAGATCAGGGGCGGACGGGCCCCAGCATTTT
. TRBJ2-1 TRBV14 TRBD1 CASSQIRGLTEQFF TGTGCCAGCAGCCAAATCAGGGGGCTCACTGAGCAGTTCTTC
. TRBJ2-6 TRBV2 TRBD1 CATRPGQADFGANVLTF TGTGCCACCCGCCCGGGACAGGCCGATTTTGGGGCCAACGTCCTGACTTTC
once TRBJ1-3 TRBV6-1 . CASSETGYGNTIYF TGTGCCAGCAGTGAAACAGGGTATGGAAACACCATATATTTT
. TRBJ2-7 TRBV30 TRBD1 CAWSEGQGAYEQYF TGTGCCTGGAGCGAAGGACAGGGGGCCTACGAGCAGTACTTC
once TRBJ2-3 TRBV10-1 TRBD1 CASSEGQGSDTQYF TGCGCCAGCAGTGAGGGACAGGGATCAGATACGCAGTATTTT
. TRBJ2-1 TRBV18 . CASSPPTRGYEQFF TGTGCCAGCTCACCACCGACACGCGGGTATGAGCAGTTCTTC
. TRBJ2-7 TRBV5-1 . CASSLGQSSYEQYF TGCGCCAGCAGCCTCGGACAGTCAAGCTACGAGCAGTACTTC
. TRBJ2-7 TRBV30 . CAWSVHVTGSFYEQYF TGTGCCTGGAGTGTTCATGTTACAGGTTCTTTCTACGAGCAGTACTTC
. TRBJ1-1 TRBV29-1 . CSVGRTGGDAEAFF TGCAGCGTTGGCCGAACGGGGGGCGACGCTGAAGCTTTCTTT
. TRBJ2-3 TRBV7-9 . CASSLPGGRNADTQYF TGTGCCAGCAGCTTACCGGGGGGCAGAAACGCAGATACGCAGTATTTT
. TRBJ2-5 TRBV13 TRBD2 CASSPPTSGGATQYF TGTGCCAGCAGCCCACCGACTAGCGGGGGTGCGACCCAGTACTTC
. TRBJ1-1 TRBV19 . CASSNRFMNTEAFF TGTGCCAGTAGTAACAGATTCATGAACACTGAAGCTTTCTTT
few TRBJ1-1 TRBV30 . CAWTPYEAEAFF TGTGCCTGGACGCCTTACGAGGCTGAAGCTTTCTTT
. TRBJ2-3 TRBV5-1 . CASSLQKTAIGDTQYF TGCGCCAGCAGCTTGCAAAAGACAGCTATCGGGGATACGCAGTATTTT
. TRBJ2-7 TRBV18 TRBD2 CASSPPSSGHYEQYF TGTGCCAGCTCACCACCTTCTAGCGGCCACTACGAGCAGTACTTC
. TRBJ1-5 TRBV4-1 . CASSQEFLSNQPQHF TGCGCCAGCAGCCAAGAATTCCTTAGCAATCAGCCCCAGCATTTT
. TRBJ2-5 TRBV19 . CASSIGGAGETQYF TGTGCCAGTAGTATCGGCGGGGCGGGAGAGACCCAGTACTTC
few TRBJ2-3 TRBV4-1 TRBD1 CASSQDDRATDTQYF TGCGCCAGCAGCCAAGATGACAGGGCAACAGATACGCAGTATTTT
. TRBJ2-2 TRBV9 TRBD1 CASSVRDREYTGELFF TGTGCCAGCAGCGTCCGGGACAGGGAATACACCGGGGAGCTGTTTTTT
. TRBJ1-1 TRBV5-8 TRBD1 CASRGGQAGAMNTEAFF TGTGCCAGCAGAGGGGGCCAGGCCGGGGCCATGAACACTGAAGCTTTCTTT
. TRBJ2-7 TRBV7-2 TRBD2 CASSLTSGSYEQYF TGTGCCAGCAGCTTAACTAGCGGTTCCTACGAGCAGTACTTC
. TRBJ1-5 TRBV2 . CASRGRENQPQHF TGTGCCAGCAGGGGCCGGGAAAATCAGCCCCAGCATTTT
. TRBJ1-1 TRBV6-1 . CASSEAESGEAFF TGTGCCAGCAGTGAAGCGGAGTCCGGCGAAGCTTTCTTT
. TRBJ2-1 TRBV6-1 TRBD1 CASRRDRDRVREQFF TGTGCCAGCAGAAGAGACCGGGACAGGGTTCGTGAGCAGTTCTTC
. TRBJ2-5 TRBV4-3 TRBD1 CASSQWGRGLYQETQYF TGCGCCAGCAGCCAATGGGGCAGGGGGCTGTATCAAGAGACCCAGTACTTC
few TRBJ2-3 TRBV7-2 . CASSKGLANTDTQYF TGTGCCAGCAGTAAAGGTCTAGCGAACACAGATACGCAGTATTTT
. TRBJ2-1 TRBV19 TRBD2 CASSLGTSGTLYNEQFF TGTGCCAGTAGCCTAGGGACTAGCGGAACCCTTTACAATGAGCAGTTCTTC
. TRBJ2-1 TRBV10-3 TRBD1 CAIQTGQGARNEQFF TGTGCCATACAGACTGGGCAGGGGGCCCGGAATGAGCAGTTCTTC
. TRBJ1-2 TRBV19 . CASSTQGHGYTF TGTGCCAGCAGTACTCAGGGCCATGGCTACACCTTC
. TRBJ1-4 TRBV4-1 . CASSPLIGEGDEKLFF TGCGCCAGCAGCCCCCTTATAGGGGAAGGCGATGAAAAACTGTTTTTT
once TRBJ1-1 TRBV29-1 . CSVRAPMNTEAFF TGCAGCGTGCGGGCCCCCATGAACACTGAAGCTTTCTTT
. TRBJ1-5 TRBV7-9 . CASSPGAQGMLEPQHF TGTGCCAGCAGCCCAGGGGCGCAGGGTATGTTGGAGCCCCAGCATTTT
. TRBJ2-2 TRBV7-9 . CASSSSTQPTGELFF TGTGCCAGCAGCTCCTCGACTCAGCCCACCGGGGAGCTGTTTTTT
. TRBJ1-5 TRBV7-9 TRBD1 CASSLGQGGQPQHF TGTGCCAGCAGCCTCGGACAGGGGGGCCAGCCCCAGCATTTT
. TRBJ2-3 TRBV18 . CASSPGGDWDTQYF TGTGCCAGCTCACCAGGCGGGGACTGGGATACGCAGTATTTT
. TRBJ2-7 TRBV4-2 TRBD2 CASSQMGLAGTSYEQYF TGTGCCAGCAGCCAAATGGGACTAGCGGGGACCTCCTACGAGCAGTACTTC
. TRBJ1-5 TRBV10-1 . CASSDPDQPQHF TGCGCCAGCAGTGACCCCGATCAGCCCCAGCATTTT
. TRBJ1-2 TRBV5-1 . CASSLGGIYGYTF TGCGCCAGCAGCTTAGGCGGGATCTATGGCTACACCTTC
few TRBJ1-2 TRBV6-5 TRBD1 CASSQQGGYGYTF TGTGCCAGCAGTCAACAGGGGGGATATGGCTACACCTTC
. TRBJ2-1 TRBV5-1 TRBD2 CASSLGVAGGPHEQFF TGCGCCAGCAGCTTGGGAGTAGCGGGAGGGCCCCATGAGCAGTTCTTC
once TRBJ2-7 TRBV7-2 TRBD2 CASSLGGGTQPRSSYEQYF TGTGCCAGCAGCTTAGGGGGGGGTACGCAGCCGCGTAGCTCCTACGAGCAGTACTTC